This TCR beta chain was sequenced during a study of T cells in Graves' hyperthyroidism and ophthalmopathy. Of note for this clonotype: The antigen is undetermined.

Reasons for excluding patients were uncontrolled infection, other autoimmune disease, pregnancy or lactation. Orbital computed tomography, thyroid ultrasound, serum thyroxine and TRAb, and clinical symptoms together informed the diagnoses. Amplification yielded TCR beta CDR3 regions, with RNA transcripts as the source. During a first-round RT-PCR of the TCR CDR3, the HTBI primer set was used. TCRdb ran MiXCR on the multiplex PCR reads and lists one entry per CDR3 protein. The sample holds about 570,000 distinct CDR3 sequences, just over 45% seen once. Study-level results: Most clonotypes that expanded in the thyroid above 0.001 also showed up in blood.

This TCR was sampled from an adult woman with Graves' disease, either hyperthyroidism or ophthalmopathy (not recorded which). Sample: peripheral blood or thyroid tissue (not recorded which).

The CDR3 loop reads CASRFNSGDEQYF. The CDR3 region has the DNA TGCGCCAGCAGATTCAATTCGGGAGACGAGCAGTACTTC. This chain links TRBV5-1 with TRBJ2-7; possibly TRBD2 for D (6 bases). Germline V lookup: CDR1 SGHRS, CDR2 YFSETQ. The CDR3 is 13 amino acids. The V end lost 5 bases, the J end lost 5 bases, and 14 bases lay between the germline ends.